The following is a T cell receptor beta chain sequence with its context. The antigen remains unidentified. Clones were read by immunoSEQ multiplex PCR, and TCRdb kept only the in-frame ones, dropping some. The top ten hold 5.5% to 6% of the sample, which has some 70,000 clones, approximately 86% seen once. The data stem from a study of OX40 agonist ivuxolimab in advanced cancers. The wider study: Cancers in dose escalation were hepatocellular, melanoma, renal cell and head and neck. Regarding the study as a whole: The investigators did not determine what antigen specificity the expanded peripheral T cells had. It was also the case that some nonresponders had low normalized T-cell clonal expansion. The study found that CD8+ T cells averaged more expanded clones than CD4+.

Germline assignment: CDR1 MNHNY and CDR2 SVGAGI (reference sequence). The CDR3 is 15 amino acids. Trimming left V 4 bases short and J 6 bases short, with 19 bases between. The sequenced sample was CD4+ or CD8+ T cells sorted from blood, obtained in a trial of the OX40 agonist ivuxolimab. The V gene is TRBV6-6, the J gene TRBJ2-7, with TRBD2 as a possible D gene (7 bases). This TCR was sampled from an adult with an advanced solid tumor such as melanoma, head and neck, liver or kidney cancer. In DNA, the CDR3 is TGTGCCAGCAGTTCAAACAGGGAGGGAGTGGGCGAGCAGTACTTC. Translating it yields CASSSNREGVGEQYF.